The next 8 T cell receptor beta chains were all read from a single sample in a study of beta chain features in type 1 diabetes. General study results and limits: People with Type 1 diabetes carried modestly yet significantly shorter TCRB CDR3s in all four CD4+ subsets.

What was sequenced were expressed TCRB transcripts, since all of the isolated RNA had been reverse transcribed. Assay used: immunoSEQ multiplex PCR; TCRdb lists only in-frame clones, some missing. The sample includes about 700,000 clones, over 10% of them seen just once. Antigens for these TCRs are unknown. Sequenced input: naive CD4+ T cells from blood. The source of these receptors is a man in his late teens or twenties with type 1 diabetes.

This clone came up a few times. The CDR3 DNA is TGTGCCAGCAGTTACGGGACAGGGATGGTGGAGACCCAGTACTTC. Protein sequence: CASSYGTGMVETQYF. The chain links TRBV6-5 to TRBJ2-5; 9 nucleotides align to TRBD1. Germline-derived CDR1 and CDR2 are MNHEY and SVGAGI. The CDR3 consists of 15 residues. V lost 2 bases to trimming and J lost 5 bases; unmatched junction nucleotides: 6.

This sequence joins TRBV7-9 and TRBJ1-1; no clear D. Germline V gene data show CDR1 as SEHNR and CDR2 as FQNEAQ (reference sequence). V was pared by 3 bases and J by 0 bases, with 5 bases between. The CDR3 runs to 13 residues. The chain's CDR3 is CASSFGMNTEAFF. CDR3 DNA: TGTGCCAGCAGCTTCGGGATGAACACTGAAGCTTTCTTT.

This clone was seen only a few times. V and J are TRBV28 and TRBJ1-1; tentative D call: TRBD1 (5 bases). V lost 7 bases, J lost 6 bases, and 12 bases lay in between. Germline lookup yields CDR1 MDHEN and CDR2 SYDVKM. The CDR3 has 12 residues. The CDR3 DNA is TGTGCCAGCACCACGAGGGACGCTGAAGCTTTCTTT. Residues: CASTTRDAEAFF.

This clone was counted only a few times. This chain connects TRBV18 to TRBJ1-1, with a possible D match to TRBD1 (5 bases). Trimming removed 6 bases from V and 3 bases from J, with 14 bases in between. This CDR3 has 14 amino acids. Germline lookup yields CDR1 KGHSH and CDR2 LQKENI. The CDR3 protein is CASSRSGTYTEAFF. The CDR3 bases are TGTGCCAGCTCGCGCTCCGGGACCTACACTGAAGCTTTCTTT. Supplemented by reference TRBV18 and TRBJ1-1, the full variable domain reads NAGVMQNPRHLVRRRGQEARLRCSPMKGHSHVYWYRQLPEEGLKFMVYLQKENIIDESGMPKERFSAEFPKEGPSILRIQQVVRGDSAAYFCASSRSGTYTEAFFGQGTRLTVV.

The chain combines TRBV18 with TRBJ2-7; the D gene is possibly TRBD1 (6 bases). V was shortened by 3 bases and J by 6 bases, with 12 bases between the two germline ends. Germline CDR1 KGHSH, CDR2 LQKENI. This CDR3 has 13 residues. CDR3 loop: CASSPTDRSEQYF. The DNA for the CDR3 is TGTGCCAGCTCACCCACGGACAGATCCGAGCAGTACTTC.

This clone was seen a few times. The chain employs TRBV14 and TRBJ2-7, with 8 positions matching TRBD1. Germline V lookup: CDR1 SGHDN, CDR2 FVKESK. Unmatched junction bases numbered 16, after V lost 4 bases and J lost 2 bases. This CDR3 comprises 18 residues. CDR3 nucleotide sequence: TGTGCCAGCAGCCCTTCGAAAGGGACAGGACTTTGGGCCTACGAGCAGTACTTC. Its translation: CASSPSKGTGLWAYEQYF.

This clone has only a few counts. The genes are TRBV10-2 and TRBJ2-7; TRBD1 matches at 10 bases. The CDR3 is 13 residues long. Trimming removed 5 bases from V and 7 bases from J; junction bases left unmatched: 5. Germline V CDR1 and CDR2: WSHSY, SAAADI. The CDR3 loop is CASSNDRGREQYF. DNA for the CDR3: TGCGCCAGCAGTAACGACAGGGGGCGAGAGCAGTACTTC.

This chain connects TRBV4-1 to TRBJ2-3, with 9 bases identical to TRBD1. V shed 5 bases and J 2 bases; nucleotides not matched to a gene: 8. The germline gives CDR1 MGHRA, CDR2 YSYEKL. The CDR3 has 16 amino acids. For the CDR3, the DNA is TGCGCCAGCAGCTCGCGGACAGGGGATACCACAGATACGCAGTATTTT. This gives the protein CASSSRTGDTTDTQYF.